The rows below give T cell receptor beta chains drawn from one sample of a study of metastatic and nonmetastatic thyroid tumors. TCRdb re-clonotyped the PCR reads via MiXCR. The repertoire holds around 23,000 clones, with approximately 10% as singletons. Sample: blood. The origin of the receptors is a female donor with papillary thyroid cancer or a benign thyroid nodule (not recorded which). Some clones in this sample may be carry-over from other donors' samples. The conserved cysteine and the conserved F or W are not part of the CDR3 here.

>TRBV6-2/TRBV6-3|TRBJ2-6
ASRTAGVRSGANVLT
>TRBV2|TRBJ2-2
ASQIRTGNTGELF
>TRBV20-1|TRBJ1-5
SARALYNQPQH
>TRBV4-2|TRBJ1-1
ASSQERGNTEAF
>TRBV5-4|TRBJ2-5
ASSFVRPQGPETQY
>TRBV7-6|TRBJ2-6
ASSPATGTLIRANVLT
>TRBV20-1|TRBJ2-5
SASKTSGIETQY
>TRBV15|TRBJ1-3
ATSREQSDSGNTIY
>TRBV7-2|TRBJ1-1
ASSINTEAF
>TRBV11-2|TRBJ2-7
ASSLDLGTSDEQY
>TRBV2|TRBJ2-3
ASPGQGSKDTQY
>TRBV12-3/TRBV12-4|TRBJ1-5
ASRGTGGTVQPQH
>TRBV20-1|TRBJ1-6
SALPAGANSPLH
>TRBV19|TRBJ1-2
ASSTTGGGYT
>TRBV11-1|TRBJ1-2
ASSPPGYGYT
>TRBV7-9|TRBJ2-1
ASSSRDRVYEQF
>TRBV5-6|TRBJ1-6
ASSSGQANVPLH
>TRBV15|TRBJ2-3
ATSEHGTGERY
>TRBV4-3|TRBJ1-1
ASSHRTGGTEAF
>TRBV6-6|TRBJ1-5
ASSSGSREQLGNQPQH
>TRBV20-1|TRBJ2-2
SARGTLRELF
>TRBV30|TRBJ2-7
AWSKGVSYEQY
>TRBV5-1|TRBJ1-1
ASSPGSNTEAF
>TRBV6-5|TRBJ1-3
ASSRSRGQRGVVNTIY
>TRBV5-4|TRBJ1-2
ASSLGPDLSLLNYGYT
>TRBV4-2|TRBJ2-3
ASSPYRGAGASDTQY
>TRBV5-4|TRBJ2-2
AEGLAENTGELF
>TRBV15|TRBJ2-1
ATSTSGRENEQF
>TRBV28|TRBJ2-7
ASSLDGNEQY
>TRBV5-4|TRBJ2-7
ASSEGGVSYEQY
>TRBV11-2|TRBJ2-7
ASSLGTLGRSYEQY
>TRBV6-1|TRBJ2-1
ASSPTGLAAYNEQF
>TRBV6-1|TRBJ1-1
ASSTDLASGEAF
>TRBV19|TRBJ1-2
ASSFGRGYGYT
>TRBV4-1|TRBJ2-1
ASSHRLAVNEQF